This TCR beta chain was sequenced during a study of blood T cell repertoires in COVID-19. About the study: Samples came from the United States, Italy and Spain, spanning acute and convalescent COVID-19. T cells, B-cell-depleted T cells, or PBMCs provided the cDNA or gDNA that served as material.

Authors' processing steps: Estimated nucleated cell counts came from reference gene primer amplification. Clones were read by immunoSEQ multiplex PCR, and TCRdb kept only the in-frame ones, dropping some. That table furnishes V, J and clone size, whereas the DNA furnished D and trimming. Counted here are about 220,000 clones, 84% occurring once; the ten biggest clones make up roughly 6.2%. CDR3 length: 14 amino acids. V was pared by 5 bases and J by 5 bases, with 15 bases between. Germline assignment: CDR1 LGHNT and CDR2 FRNRAP. Material: PBMCs or T cells enriched from blood (not recorded which). This TCR came from a middle-aged woman who had recovered from COVID-19. V gene TRBV12-5 combines with J gene TRBJ2-5; the D gene is possibly TRBD2 (6 bases). DNA for the CDR3: TGTGCTAGTGGTACTTCAGGGCTAGCGGAGACCCAGTACTTC. It codes for CASGTSGLAETQYF.